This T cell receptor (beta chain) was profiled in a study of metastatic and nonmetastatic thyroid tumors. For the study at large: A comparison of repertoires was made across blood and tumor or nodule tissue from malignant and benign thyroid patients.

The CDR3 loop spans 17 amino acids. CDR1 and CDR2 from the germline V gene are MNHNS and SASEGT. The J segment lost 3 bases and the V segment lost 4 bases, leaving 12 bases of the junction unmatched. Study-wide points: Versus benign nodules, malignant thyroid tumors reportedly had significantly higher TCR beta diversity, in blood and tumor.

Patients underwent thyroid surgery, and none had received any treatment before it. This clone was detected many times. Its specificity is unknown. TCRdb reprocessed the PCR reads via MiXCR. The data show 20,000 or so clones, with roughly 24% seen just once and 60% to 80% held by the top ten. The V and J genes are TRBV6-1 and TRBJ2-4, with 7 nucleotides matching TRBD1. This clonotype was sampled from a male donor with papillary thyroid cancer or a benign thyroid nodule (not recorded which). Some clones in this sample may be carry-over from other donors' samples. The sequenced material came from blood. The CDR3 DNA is TGTGCCAGCAGTGCTGACCGACAGGGCCGGGACAAAAACATTCAGTACTTC. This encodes CASSADRQGRDKNIQYF.